This paragraph covers one T cell receptor (beta chain) sequence. Its specificity is not known. These data come from a study of metastatic and nonmetastatic thyroid tumors. Study as a whole: Comparative analysis of repertoires was undertaken across blood and tumor or nodule tissue obtained from malignant and benign thyroid patients.

TCRdb reanalyzed the PCR reads with MiXCR. The data contain 30,000 to 35,000 clones, around a fifth of them singletons. All patients were treatment-naive before thyroid surgery. In germline, CDR1 is MDHEN, CDR2 SYDVKM. The ends were cut back, 2 bases at V and 5 bases at J, with 16 bases in the middle. The CDR3 totals 17 residues. Findings and caveats of the study: The study reportedly found significantly higher TCR beta diversity in malignant thyroid tumors than benign nodules, in blood and tumor.

Sequenced: blood. This TCR derives from a female donor with papillary thyroid cancer or a benign thyroid nodule (not recorded which). Some clones in this sample may be carry-over from other donors' samples. The V call is TRBV28, the J call TRBJ1-6; tentative D call: TRBD1 (5 bases). The CDR3 is CASSLNENRWDNSPLHF. As DNA, the CDR3 is TGTGCCAGCAGTTTAAACGAAAACAGGTGGGATAATTCACCCCTCCACTTT.